This T cell receptor beta chain was retrieved from a study of blood T cell repertoires in COVID-19. Assay: immunoSEQ multiplex PCR; the TCRdb copy retains only in-frame clones and omits some. The sample consists of fewer than 150,000 clones, over 70% of them appearing once. Sequenced sample: peripheral blood. The TCR comes from a man at least 80 years old with acute or convalescent COVID-19.

CDR3 loop: CSVGGTGISGNTIYF. DNA of the CDR3: TGCAGCGTTGGCGGGACAGGGATCTCTGGAAACACCATATATTTT. This sequence joins TRBV29-1 and TRBJ1-3, with 9 nucleotides matching TRBD1. This CDR3 is built from 15 residues. The germline V gene encodes CDR1 SQVTM and CDR2 ANQGSEA. V dropped 4 bases and J dropped 0; count of bases not matched to a gene: 4.